This section outlines one T cell receptor (beta chain) sequence together with its context. Seattle patients were enrolled during active infection and followed longitudinally. V was shortened by 1 base and J by 2 bases, with 6 bases between the two germline ends. The germline V gene encodes CDR1 LGHNT and CDR2 FRNRAP. The CDR3 is 14 amino acids. This sample is part of a study of blood T cell repertoires in COVID-19. Study context: Whether acute or convalescent, the COVID-19 samples came from the United States, Italy and Spain. PBMCs, B-cell-depleted T cells, or T cells provided the cDNA or gDNA that made up the material.

Repertoires were generated with immunoSEQ multiplex PCR, while TCRdb's copy carries only in-frame clones and drops some. The table records 330,000 or so clones, roughly 87% of them present only once. The source material was peripheral blood. J is TRBJ1-3 and V is TRBV12-5; D is possibly TRBD1 (5 bases). The sequence was collected from a man between 25 and 39 years old with COVID-19, enrolled during active disease. CDR3 bases: TGTGCTAGTGGTTTGGGACAGCCTGGAAACACCATATATTTT. Translating gives CASGLGQPGNTIYF.